This TCR beta chain was found in a study of cytomegalovirus exposure and HLA in healthy donors. At the level of the study: When 350 to 400 donors were genotyped, approximately 81% of them were found to fall in the Caucasian-associated ancestry cluster. Findings and caveats of the study: Reported results showed that the classifier diagnosed cytomegalovirus status with high specificity and sensitivity.

As to this clone: Its antigen is undetermined.

The PCR was carried out with 60 Vbeta primers and 13 Jbeta primers. How the authors handled the data: An analysis that came later counted 73 million or so unique TCR beta chains, around 12 million shared. TCRdb's copy holds only in-frame clones and misses some; the assay was immunoSEQ multiplex PCR. That table furnishes V, J and clone size, whereas the DNA furnished D and trimming. The data show under 250,000 clones, over 80% seen once. This CDR3 has 15 amino acids. From germline, CDR1 is MGHRA and CDR2 YSYEKL. Trimming cost V 1 base and J 2 bases, with 10 bases left between them. The sequence was collected from a man between 35 and 55 years old in good health and CMV-seropositive. The chain recombines TRBV4-1 with TRBJ2-3, with D possibly TRBD2 on 5 matching bases. The source material was PBMCs. This CDR3 reads CASSQVGGLTDTQYF. The CDR3 coding sequence is TGCGCCAGCAGCCAAGTTGGAGGACTCACAGATACGCAGTATTTT.